This T cell receptor beta chain is drawn from a study of shared clonotypes between healthy human individuals (dated by TCRdb to between 2020 and 2021). Describing the broader study: A couple of women and a few men aged 18 to 49 years were included in the cohort. For each donor, CD4 naive and CD4 memory were each given three plates, CD8 naive was given two plates, and CD8 memory was given one plate. To estimate repertoire size and how much clonotypes are shared between individuals, the study performed deep sequencing of blood TCR repertoires from roughly five healthy adults. To increase sequencing depth and limit assay-specific biases, TCR repertoire library preparation and sequencing were carried out by different laboratories using diverse techniques. Per donor, leukapheresis produced somewhere between about 0.8 and 9 billion PBMCs.

CD8 naive samples were obtained by positive selection for CCR7 among CD45RO-negative cells, yielding a CD45RA+CCR7+ population from which TemRA cells were excluded. The donors were healthy, HIV-negative adults with no recently reported acute infections or vaccinations. Only Caucasian adults living in Nashville, Tennessee, USA were represented among the donors. After blood collection by leukapheresis, PBMCs were isolated using Ficoll-Histopaque density gradient centrifugation and then cryopreserved in the vapor phase of liquid nitrogen. Analytical flow cytometry was used to check the purity and quantity of every magnetically sorted T cell population. From each sorted fraction, genomic DNA was isolated and quantified by UV absorbance on a Nanodrop 2000c. TCR CDR3 regions were amplified from genomic DNA by multiplex PCR using the deep immunoSEQ assay. Extracted genomic DNA from each cell subset was distributed evenly across all wells of several immunoSEQ 96-well plates, and each plate was treated as a replicate. For sorted subsets, roughly 200 ng of genomic DNA, equivalent to roughly 33,000 T cell genomes, went into each replicate PCR. Purified libraries were measured with a Qubit 3.0 fluorometer, size-checked on a Bioanalyzer 2100, and measured again with the KAPA Library Quantification kit. Every immunoSEQ 96-well plate was sequenced on a separate single-read 150-cycle Illumina NextSeq 550 flow cell. Under the source paper's analysis protocol: Because the immunoSEQ output held only junctional sequences and lacked quality scores, the filtering could not match the filtering applied to full-length reads. Sequences were annotated with PyIR, a Python wrapper for IgBLAST v1.9, and V/J genes and CDR3 were assigned using IMGT germline references. Any read was removed if the V/J assignment was weak (E-value above 1e-6), the CDR3 was missing, or the read contained stop codons, out-of-frame junctions, or ambiguous translated residues. V3J clonotypes were defined as sequences sharing an identical inferred V gene, J gene, and CDR3 amino acid sequence. Percentage overlap between repertoires was computed as shared unique clonotypes divided by the size of the smaller repertoire. Richness of each repertoire was evaluated using RTK rarefaction, the Chao1 estimator, and Recon v2.1 estimates of unobserved clonotypes. Generation probabilities for all TCRbeta clonotypes obtained by the gDNA method from several donors were computed using OLGA. TCRdb limited this immuneACCESS table to in-frame rearrangements with V and J called. A share of clones is missing; checked studies link under half to unresolved V genes, and the rest is unexplained. V and J calls and clone size are given by that table; D and trimming were obtained from the DNA. The sample table records under 2,000,000 clones; less than 95% of these occur just once. The ten largest account for less than 1.5% of the sample.

Broad study findings and their caveats: Rarefaction of sorted-subset datasets indicated incomplete sequencing despite the large sequencing depth. Naive subsets generally had larger estimated clonotype richness than memory subsets did. Only blood was sampled, and tissue TCR repertoires likely differ from those in blood. Pairwise subsampling led to the expectation that sequencing depth would affect the degree of clonotype sharing among donors. Roughly 5% of naive CD4, roughly 3.6% of naive CD8, 2.3% of memory CD4, and around 0.4% of memory CD8 clonotypes were shared across a few donors. Because the study included only a small number of donors, the genetic and exposure-history diversity represented was limited. Higher generation probabilities were observed for clonotypes shared by all four sorted-subset donors than for non-shared clonotypes.

For this clone: It has no known antigen specificity. It has no much larger one-base neighbor in the sample; base qualities were not kept.

The CDR3 numbers 16 residues from cysteine through phenylalanine. The CDR3 DNA has 48 bases and is translated from base 1. Trimming removed 0 bases from V and 4 bases from J; the gene matches leave 3 bases unexplained. Per the germline V gene, SGHDN is the CDR1 and FVKESK is the CDR2. This receptor was taken from a man between 18 and 29 years old in good health. The specimen sequenced was naive CD8+ T cells sorted from blood. The sample's cell subset or site, from its label and the paper: CD45RA+CCR7+. This chain joins TRBV14 to TRBJ2-2, and 9 bases in between align with TRBD1. In nucleotides, the sequence is TGTGCCAGCAGCCAAGACTGGACAGGGGCCACCGGGGAGCTGTTTTTT. This sequence encodes CASSQDWTGATGELFF.